The 28 T cell receptor beta chains presented below share a single source sample, sequenced in a study of blood T cell repertoires in COVID-19. The protocol was immunoSEQ multiplex PCR, while the TCRdb copy is restricted to in-frame clones and leaves out a portion. The repertoire holds approximately 170,000 clones, with around 83% as singletons. The sequenced sample consisted of PBMCs or T cells enriched from blood (not recorded which). The receptor source for this set is a woman between 45 and 60 years old in a cohort exposed to, infected with or recovered from COVID-19 (not recorded which).

V usage is TRBV9 and J usage is TRBJ2-5; 10 bases agree with TRBD1. The CDR3 consists of 14 residues. After removal of 1 base from V and 5 bases from J, the junction contained 2 bases not matched to a gene. Per germline, CDR1 SGDLS and CDR2 YYNGEE. CDR3 amino acids: CASSVWDRGETQYF. The CDR3 region has the DNA TGTGCCAGCAGCGTATGGGACAGGGGTGAGACCCAGTACTTC.

V gene TRBV27 combines with J gene TRBJ2-3, with D perhaps matching TRBD2 (6 bases). The germline V gene has CDR1 MNHEY and CDR2 SMNVEV (reference sequence). There are 16 residues in the CDR3. Deletions cut 9 bases from V and 3 bases from J, with 22 bases between. CDR3 protein: CASKTGGFFGTDTQYF. The CDR3 nucleotides read TGTGCCAGTAAAACAGGAGGGTTCTTTGGGACAGATACGCAGTATTTT.

The chain carries TRBV3-1 (or the pseudogene TRBV3-2) and TRBJ1-2; D ambiguous. Germline V gene data show CDR1 as LGHDT and CDR2 as YNNKEL (reference sequence). The ends were cut back, 8 bases at V and 5 bases at J, with 18 bases in the middle. CDR3 length: 14 residues. CDR3 loop: CASGSGGATYGYTF. As DNA, the CDR3 is TGTGCCAGCGGCTCGGGAGGTGCTACGTATGGCTACACCTTC.

In DNA, the CDR3 is TGTGCCAGCAGCAGACAAGGTTCCAGCGGGAGTAACACCGGGGAGCTGTTTTTT. The encoded protein is CASSRQGSSGSNTGELFF. J is TRBJ2-2 and V is TRBV7-8; 8 nucleotides line up with TRBD2. The V gene end was trimmed by 5 bases and the J gene end by 2 bases; junction bases not matched to a gene: 13. Germline V gene lookup returns CDR1 SGHVS and CDR2 FQNEAQ. The CDR3 length is 18 residues. The full variable domain, its missing parts supplied by reference TRBV7-8 and TRBJ2-2, is GAGVSQSPRYKVAKRGQDVALRCDPISGHVSLFWYQQALGQGPEFLTYFQNEAQLDKSGLPSDRFFAERPEGSVSTLKIQRTQQEDSAVYLCASSRQGSSGSNTGELFFGEGSRLTVL.

This clone has a single count. This chain joins TRBV5-1 and TRBJ1-4; tentatively, D is TRBD1 (6 bases). Trimming stripped 0 bases from V and 0 bases from J, with 9 bases between. The length of the CDR3 is 16 residues. From germline, CDR1 is SGHRS and CDR2 YFSETQ. CDR3 sequence (DNA): TGCGCCAGCAGCTTGGGGGACATAGCAACTAATGAAAAACTGTTTTTT. Encoded protein: CASSLGDIATNEKLFF. Together with reference TRBV5-1 and TRBJ1-4, the CDR3 gives the full variable domain: KAGVTQTPRYLIKTRGQQVTLSCSPISGHRSVSWYQQTPGQGLQFLFEYFSETQRNKGNFPGRFSGRQFSNSRSEMNVSTLELGDSALYLCASSLGDIATNEKLFFGSGTQLSVL.

This sequence joins TRBV18 and TRBJ1-2; maybe TRBD1 (5 bases). Germline CDR1 reads KGHSH; CDR2 reads LQKENI. The CDR3 loop spans 16 amino acids. The germline V and J ends were trimmed by 0 bases and 3 bases, with 14 bases remaining between them. The CDR3: CASSPPVGRVDYGYTF. In DNA, the CDR3 is TGTGCCAGCTCACCACCGGTGGGCAGGGTAGACTATGGCTACACCTTC.

CDR3 amino acids: CASSSQPDRRTGNTIYF. The DNA of the CDR3 is TGTGCCAGCAGCTCCCAACCGGACAGGAGAACTGGAAACACCATATATTTT. The J gene is TRBJ1-3, the V gene TRBV9, with TRBD1 identical over 7 bases. Germline CDR1 SGDLS, CDR2 YYNGEE. The CDR3 is 17 amino acids. Trimming at V came to 4 bases and at J to 2 bases, leaving 12 bases not matched to a gene.

CDR3 in amino acids: CAIVGTGSSGANVLTF. Written as DNA, the CDR3 is TGTGCCATCGTGGGTACAGGTTCCTCTGGGGCCAACGTCCTGACTTTC. J is TRBJ2-6 and V is TRBV7-6; a weak D match, TRBD1 (5 bases). There are 16 residues in the CDR3. Germline V gene data show CDR1 as SGHVS and CDR2 as FNYEAQ. With 10 bases removed from V and 0 bases from J, the gap between germline ends came to 16 bases.

The chain carries TRBV28 and TRBJ2-3; D is perhaps TRBD2 (6 bases). The CDR3 spans 16 residues. With 2 bases removed from V and 2 bases from J, the gap between germline ends came to 14 bases. CDR1 is MDHEN and CDR2 is SYDVKM in the germline V gene. The CDR3 region is CASSLGTSQNTDTQYF. The CDR3 DNA is TGTGCCAGCAGTTTAGGTACTAGCCAAAACACAGATACGCAGTATTTT.

The rearrangement joins TRBV5-5 to TRBJ2-5; 7 bases align to TRBD1. The CDR3 is 14 residues long. Trimming cost V 9 bases and J 2 bases; bases outside gene matches: 10. CDR1 is SGHKS, CDR2 YYEKEE, per germline (reference sequence). In nucleotides, the CDR3 is TGTGCCACCCGTCGGGACAGCGGACAAGAGACCCAGTACTTC. Protein sequence: CATRRDSGQETQYF.

This chain uses TRBV14 with TRBJ1-1; D remains unclear. Trimming removed 4 bases from V and 1 base from J, with 7 bases in between. The CDR3 has 13 amino acids. The germline CDR1 and CDR2 sequences are SGHDN and FVKESK. The CDR3 here is CASSRDGNTEAFF. Written as DNA, the CDR3 is TGTGCCAGCAGCCGCGATGGGAACACTGAAGCTTTCTTT.

The chain employs TRBV4-2 and TRBJ2-1, with D possibly being TRBD2 (6 bases). Germline-derived CDR1 and CDR2 are LGHNA and YNFKEQ. The CDR3 contains 16 residues. The ends were cut back, 4 bases at V and 0 bases at J, with 13 bases in the middle. The CDR3 loop reads CASSRLVGSSYNEQFF. The CDR3 DNA sequence: TGTGCCAGCAGCCGATTGGTCGGGAGCTCCTACAATGAGCAGTTCTTC.

The genes are TRBV3-1 (or the pseudogene TRBV3-2) and TRBJ1-2, with 8 positions matching TRBD1. CDR1 is LGHDT, CDR2 YNNKEL, per germline (reference sequence). V was clipped by 0 bases and J by 7 bases; unmatched bases: 10. This CDR3 region has 16 residues. The DNA of the CDR3 is TGTGCCAGCAGCCAAGAGCCCGGACAGGGTGAGAGTGGCTACACCTTC. Protein: CASSQEPGQGESGYTF.

V gene TRBV15 combines with J gene TRBJ2-7, with TRBD1 identical over 7 bases. With V trimmed by 4 bases and J by 5 bases, 11 bases remained unmatched. Looked up from germline, CDR1 is LNHNV and CDR2 is YYDKDF (reference sequence). The CDR3 runs to 15 residues. CDR3 nucleotides: TGTGCCACCAGCACCGTAGGGGGCAGGCTAAACGAGCAGTACTTC. Translated, it gives CATSTVGGRLNEQYF.

This clone was counted a few times. The rearrangement joins TRBV13 to TRBJ1-6; D not certain. The CDR3 length is 16 residues. V was trimmed by 0 bases and J by 0 bases, leaving 6 bases between them. Germline V gives CDR1 PRHDT, CDR2 FYEKMQ (reference sequence). In nucleotides, the CDR3 is TGTGCCAGCAGCTTAGGCGGGAGCTCCTATAATTCACCCCTCCACTTT. It yields the protein CASSLGGSSYNSPLHF.

CDR3 in amino acids: CASSSLAGRTDTQYF. CDR3 nucleotides: TGTGCCAGCAGCTCCCTAGCGGGCCGCACAGATACGCAGTATTTT. The J gene is TRBJ2-3, the V gene TRBV19; 8 bases are shared with TRBD2. The CDR3 sequence is 15 residues long. Per germline, CDR1 LNHDA and CDR2 SQIVND (reference sequence). The V gene end was trimmed by 9 bases and the J gene end by 1 base; junction bases not matched to a gene: 9.

This chain joins TRBV11-1 and TRBJ1-1, with a possible D match to TRBD1 (6 bases). Germline lookup yields CDR1 SGHAT and CDR2 FQDESV (reference sequence). V was shortened by 4 bases and J by 7 bases, with 16 bases between the two germline ends. This CDR3 has 14 residues. Here the CDR3 reads CASSSGRGPVEAFF. CDR3 nucleotide sequence: TGTGCCAGCAGCTCCGGCAGGGGTCCTGTTGAAGCTTTCTTT.

This chain links TRBV9 with TRBJ2-7, with a possible D match to TRBD1 (6 bases). The germline V and J ends were trimmed by 4 bases and 2 bases, with 16 bases remaining between them. Germline V gives CDR1 SGDLS, CDR2 YYNGEE. CDR3 size: 15 residues. The CDR3 sequence is CASSNRDNGAYEQYF. DNA for the CDR3: TGTGCCAGCAGCAACCGGGACAACGGCGCCTACGAGCAGTACTTC.

The V call is TRBV28, the J call TRBJ1-5; 8 bases align to TRBD1. Losses at the gene ends were 6 bases for V and 1 base for J; bases not matched to a gene: 20. Per the germline V gene, CDR1 is MDHEN and CDR2 is SYDVKM. The CDR3 has 20 residues. Written as DNA, the CDR3 is TGTGCCAGCAGAAAACGGACAGGGAAGGGAGGGCCGGGCAGCAATCAGCCCCAGCATTTT. Translating it yields CASRKRTGKGGPGSNQPQHF. The complete variable domain, with remaining parts taken from reference TRBV28 and TRBJ1-5, reads DVKVTQSSRYLVKRTGEKVFLECVQDMDHENMFWYRQDPGLGLRLIYFSYDVKMKEKGDIPEGYSVSREKKERFSLILESASTNQTSMYLCASRKRTGKGGPGSNQPQHFGDGTRLSIL.

The chain combines TRBV4-1 with TRBJ2-3; the D is unclear. The germline V gene encodes CDR1 MGHRA and CDR2 YSYEKL. This CDR3 spans 15 amino acids. V lost 1 base to trimming and J lost 4 bases, with 12 bases between them. Written as DNA, the CDR3 is TGCGCCAGCAGCCAAGTTGAGGCGGCGGCAGATACGCAGTATTTT. The encoded protein is CASSQVEAAADTQYF.

The chain employs TRBV28 and TRBJ1-4; tentative D call: TRBD1 (6 bases). Germline V gene sequence: CDR1 MDHEN, CDR2 SYDVKM. This CDR3 spans 15 amino acids. The V end lost 4 bases, the J end lost 7 bases, and 16 bases lay between the germline ends. CDR3 sequence: CASSSGTGHVEKLFF. Written as DNA, the CDR3 is TGTGCCAGCAGTTCGGGAACAGGGCACGTTGAAAAACTGTTTTTT.

V is TRBV21-1 and J is TRBJ2-5; TRBD2 is taken as the D call from the table, unchecked against the DNA. TRBV21-1 is listed as a pseudogene. CDR3 length: 20 residues. Written as DNA, the CDR3 is TGTGCCAGCAGCAAAGGATTAAGGGGCTGGGGGAGGGCCTTGAAAGAGACCCAGTACTTC. Translating gives CASSKGLRGWGRALKETQYF.

The CDR3 loop is CSSRGNTEAFF. The CDR3 DNA sequence: TGCAGTTCACGCGGGAACACTGAAGCTTTCTTT. The V gene is TRBV20-1, the J gene TRBJ1-1; no definite D call. V lost 8 bases and J 1 base, leaving 8 bases between the germline ends. This CDR3 contains 11 residues. CDR1 is DFQATT and CDR2 is SNEGSKA in the germline V gene (reference sequence).

This clone was observed once. The chain uses TRBV5-1 and TRBJ2-5, with TRBD1 identical over 10 bases. Trimming removed 4 bases from V and 1 base from J; junction bases left unmatched: 4. Germline values: CDR1 SGHRS, CDR2 YFSETQ. The length of the CDR3 is 15 residues. The CDR3 reads CASSIGTGAQETQYF. The DNA for the CDR3 is TGCGCCAGCAGCATCGGGACAGGGGCCCAAGAGACCCAGTACTTC. The full variable domain, rest sourced from reference TRBV5-1 and TRBJ2-5, is KAGVTQTPRYLIKTRGQQVTLSCSPISGHRSVSWYQQTPGQGLQFLFEYFSETQRNKGNFPGRFSGRQFSNSRSEMNVSTLELGDSALYLCASSIGTGAQETQYFGPGTRLLVL.

The chain links TRBV9 to TRBJ2-7; a weak D match, TRBD2 (6 bases). Germline CDR1 reads SGDLS; CDR2 reads YYNGEE. The CDR3 spans 15 residues. The ends were cut back, 0 bases at V and 2 bases at J, with 12 bases in the middle. The CDR3 bases are TGTGCCAGCAGCGTAGCTGGGGGGTTACCCTACGAGCAGTACTTC. Residues: CASSVAGGLPYEQYF.

J is TRBJ2-7 and V is TRBV7-9; 8 bases agree with TRBD1. Germline assignment: CDR1 SEHNR and CDR2 FQNEAQ (reference sequence). The CDR3 length is 12 residues. Trimming at V came to 11 bases and at J to 2 bases, leaving 5 bases not matched to a gene. The CDR3 DNA reads as TGTGCCGGGGGGACAGGAGCCTACGAGCAGTACTTC. Translation gives CAGGTGAYEQYF.

The chain is built from TRBV30 and TRBJ2-3; TRBD2 might be the D (7 bases). Germline CDR1 reads GTSNPN; CDR2 reads SVGIG (reference sequence). V dropped 1 base and J dropped 0 bases, with 17 bases sitting between them. This CDR3 is built from 17 residues. Written as DNA, the CDR3 is TGTGCCTGGAGTGCGAGGGCCGGGGGGCCCAGCACAGATACGCAGTATTTT. This gives the protein CAWSARAGGPSTDTQYF.

The V gene is TRBV7-8, the J gene TRBJ2-7, with TRBD1 identical over 8 bases. CDR1 is SGHVS and CDR2 is FQNEAQ in the germline V gene. CDR3 length equals 18 residues. V shed 4 bases, J shed 3 bases, and the junction held 17 bases outside the gene matches. CDR3 coding DNA: TGTGCCAGCAGCTCCTTGGAGTCCGCAGGGGGCGTAAGCTACGAGCAGTACTTC. Amino acid sequence: CASSSLESAGGVSYEQYF.